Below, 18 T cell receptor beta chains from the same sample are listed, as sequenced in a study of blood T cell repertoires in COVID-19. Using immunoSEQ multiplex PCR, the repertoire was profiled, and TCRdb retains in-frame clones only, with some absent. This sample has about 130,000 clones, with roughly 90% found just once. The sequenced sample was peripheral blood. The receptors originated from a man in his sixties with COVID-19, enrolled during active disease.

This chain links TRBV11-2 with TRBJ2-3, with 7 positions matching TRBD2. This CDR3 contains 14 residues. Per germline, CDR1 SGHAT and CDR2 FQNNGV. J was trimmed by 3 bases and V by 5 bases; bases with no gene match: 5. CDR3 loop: CASSLWEGTDTQYF. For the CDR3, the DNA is TGTGCCAGCAGCCTGTGGGAGGGAACAGATACGCAGTATTTT.

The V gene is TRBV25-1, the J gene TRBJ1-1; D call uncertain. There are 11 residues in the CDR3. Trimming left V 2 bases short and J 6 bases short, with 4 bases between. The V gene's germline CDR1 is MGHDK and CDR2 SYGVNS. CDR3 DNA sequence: TGTGCCAGCAGTGAAAGAGCTGAAGCTTTCTTT. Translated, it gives CASSERAEAFF.

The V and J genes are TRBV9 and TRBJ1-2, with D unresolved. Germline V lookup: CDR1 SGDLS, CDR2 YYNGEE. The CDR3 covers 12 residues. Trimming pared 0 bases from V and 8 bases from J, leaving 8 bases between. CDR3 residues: CASSVGTRGYTF. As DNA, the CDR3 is TGTGCCAGCAGCGTAGGGACTAGAGGCTACACCTTC.

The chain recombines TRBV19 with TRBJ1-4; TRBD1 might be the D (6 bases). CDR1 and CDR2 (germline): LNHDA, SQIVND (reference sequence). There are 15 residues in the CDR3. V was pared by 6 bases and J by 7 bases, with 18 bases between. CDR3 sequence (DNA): TGTGCCAGTAGAGCTCCGGGACATCCTCCTGAAAAACTGTTTTTT. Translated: CASRAPGHPPEKLFF. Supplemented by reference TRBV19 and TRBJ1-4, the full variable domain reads DGGITQSPKYLFRKEGQNVTLSCEQNLNHDAMYWYRQDPGQGLRLIYYSQIVNDFQKGDIAEGYSVSREKKESFPLTVTSAQKNPTAFYLCASRAPGHPPEKLFFGSGTQLSVL.

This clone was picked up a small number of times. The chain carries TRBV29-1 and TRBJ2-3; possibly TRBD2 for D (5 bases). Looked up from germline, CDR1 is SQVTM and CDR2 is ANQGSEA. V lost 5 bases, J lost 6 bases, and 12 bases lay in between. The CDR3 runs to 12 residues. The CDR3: CSVSGVMDTQYF. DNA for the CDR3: TGCAGCGTTTCCGGGGTCATGGATACGCAGTATTTT.

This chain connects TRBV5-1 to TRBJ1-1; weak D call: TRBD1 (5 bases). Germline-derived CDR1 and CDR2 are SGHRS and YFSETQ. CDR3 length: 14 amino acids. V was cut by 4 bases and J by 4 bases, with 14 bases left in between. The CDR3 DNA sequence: TGCGCCAGCAGCCTCGGAGACAGATTCACTGAAGCTTTCTTT. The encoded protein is CASSLGDRFTEAFF. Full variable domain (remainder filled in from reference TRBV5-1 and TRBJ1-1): KAGVTQTPRYLIKTRGQQVTLSCSPISGHRSVSWYQQTPGQGLQFLFEYFSETQRNKGNFPGRFSGRQFSNSRSEMNVSTLELGDSALYLCASSLGDRFTEAFFGQGTRLTVV.

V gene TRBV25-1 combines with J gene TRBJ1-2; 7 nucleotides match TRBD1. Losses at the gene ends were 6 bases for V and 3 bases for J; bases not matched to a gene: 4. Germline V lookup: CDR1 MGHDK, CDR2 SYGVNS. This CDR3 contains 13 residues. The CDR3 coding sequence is TGTGCCAGCAGCTGGGACAGCGACTATGGCTACACCTTC. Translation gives CASSWDSDYGYTF.

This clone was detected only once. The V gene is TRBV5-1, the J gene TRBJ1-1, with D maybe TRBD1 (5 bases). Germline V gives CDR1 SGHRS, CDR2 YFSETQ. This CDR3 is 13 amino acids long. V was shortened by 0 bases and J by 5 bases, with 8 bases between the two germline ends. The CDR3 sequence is CASSLAGRTEAFF. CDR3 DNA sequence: TGCGCCAGCAGCTTGGCAGGGCGGACTGAAGCTTTCTTT.

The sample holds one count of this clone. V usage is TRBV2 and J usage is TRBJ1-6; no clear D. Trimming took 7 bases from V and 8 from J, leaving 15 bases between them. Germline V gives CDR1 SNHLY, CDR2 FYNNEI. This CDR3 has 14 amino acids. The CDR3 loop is CASIARREYSPLHF. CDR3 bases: TGTGCCAGCATCGCCAGGAGGGAATATTCACCCCTCCACTTT.

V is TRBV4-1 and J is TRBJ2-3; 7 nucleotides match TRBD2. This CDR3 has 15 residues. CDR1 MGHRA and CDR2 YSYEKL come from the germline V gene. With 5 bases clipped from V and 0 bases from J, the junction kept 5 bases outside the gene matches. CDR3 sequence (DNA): TGCGCCAGCAGCTATCTGACTAGCAGCACAGATACGCAGTATTTT. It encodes CASSYLTSSTDTQYF.

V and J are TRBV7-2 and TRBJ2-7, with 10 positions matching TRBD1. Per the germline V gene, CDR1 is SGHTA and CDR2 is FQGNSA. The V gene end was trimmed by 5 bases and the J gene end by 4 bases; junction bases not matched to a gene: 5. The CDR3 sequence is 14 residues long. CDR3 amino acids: CASSQPGQGYEQYF. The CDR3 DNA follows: TGTGCCAGCAGCCAACCGGGACAGGGGTACGAGCAGTACTTC.

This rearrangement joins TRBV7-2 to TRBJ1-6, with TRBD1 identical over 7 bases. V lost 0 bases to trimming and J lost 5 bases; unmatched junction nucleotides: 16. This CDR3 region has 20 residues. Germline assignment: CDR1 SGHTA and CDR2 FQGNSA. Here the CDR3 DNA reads TGTGCCAGCAGCTTAGCTAAGACAGGGATATCAGGATACGATAATTCACCCCTCCACTTT. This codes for CASSLAKTGISGYDNSPLHF.

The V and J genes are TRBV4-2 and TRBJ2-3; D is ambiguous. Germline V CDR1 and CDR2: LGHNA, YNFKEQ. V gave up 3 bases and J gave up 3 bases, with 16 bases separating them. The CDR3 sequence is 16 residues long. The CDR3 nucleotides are TGTGCCAGCAGCCATCCAGGATACTCAACGACAGATACGCAGTATTTT. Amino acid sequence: CASSHPGYSTTDTQYF.

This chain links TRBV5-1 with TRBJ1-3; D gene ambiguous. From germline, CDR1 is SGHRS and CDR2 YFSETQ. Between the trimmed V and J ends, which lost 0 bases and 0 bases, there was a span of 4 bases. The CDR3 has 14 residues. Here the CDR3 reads CASSLANSGNTIYF. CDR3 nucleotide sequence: TGCGCCAGCAGCTTGGCCAACTCTGGAAACACCATATATTTT.

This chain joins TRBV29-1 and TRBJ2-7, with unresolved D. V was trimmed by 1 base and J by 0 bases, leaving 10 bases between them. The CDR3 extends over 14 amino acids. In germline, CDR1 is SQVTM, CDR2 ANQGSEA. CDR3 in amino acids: CSVEGQDNSYEQYF. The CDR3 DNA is TGCAGCGTTGAAGGCCAGGATAACTCCTACGAGCAGTACTTC.

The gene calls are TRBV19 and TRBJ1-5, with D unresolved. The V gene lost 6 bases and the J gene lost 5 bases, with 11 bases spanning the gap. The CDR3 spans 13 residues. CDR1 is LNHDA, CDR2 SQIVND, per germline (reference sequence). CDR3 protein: CASSPQTDQPQHF. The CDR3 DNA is TGTGCCAGTAGCCCCCAAACTGATCAGCCCCAGCATTTT. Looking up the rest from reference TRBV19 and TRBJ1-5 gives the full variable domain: DGGITQSPKYLFRKEGQNVTLSCEQNLNHDAMYWYRQDPGQGLRLIYYSQIVNDFQKGDIAEGYSVSREKKESFPLTVTSAQKNPTAFYLCASSPQTDQPQHFGDGTRLSIL.

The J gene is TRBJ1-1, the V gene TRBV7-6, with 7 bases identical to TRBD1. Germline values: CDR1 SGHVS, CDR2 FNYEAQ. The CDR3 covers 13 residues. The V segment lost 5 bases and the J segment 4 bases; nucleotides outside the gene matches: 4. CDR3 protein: CASSQDRATEAFF. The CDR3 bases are TGTGCCAGCAGCCAAGACAGGGCCACTGAAGCTTTCTTT.

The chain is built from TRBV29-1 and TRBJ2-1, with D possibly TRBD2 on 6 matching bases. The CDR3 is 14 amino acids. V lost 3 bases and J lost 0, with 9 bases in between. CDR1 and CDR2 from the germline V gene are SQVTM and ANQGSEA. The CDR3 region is CSVDRDSSYNEQFF. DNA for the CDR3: TGCAGCGTTGATCGGGACTCCTCCTACAATGAGCAGTTCTTC.